These 5 T cell receptor beta chains were all obtained from the same sample, sequenced in a study of blood T cell repertoires in COVID-19. Sequencing was performed with immunoSEQ multiplex PCR; in TCRdb, only in-frame clones are kept and a portion is missing. In the table there are about 370,000 clones, more than 80% of which are singletons. Sequencing was done on a sample of peripheral blood. The receptors were sampled from a young woman with COVID-19, enrolled during active disease.

The genes are TRBV2 and TRBJ2-5; TRBD2 aligns across 13 bases. Germline values: CDR1 SNHLY, CDR2 FYNNEI. The CDR3 spans 17 residues. V lost 6 bases to trimming and J lost 2 bases; unmatched junction nucleotides: 9. The CDR3, as DNA: TGTGCCAGCAGGGCCAGGACTAGCGGGGGATCTCAAGAGACCCAGTACTTC. This encodes CASRARTSGGSQETQYF.

This chain joins TRBV4-1 and TRBJ2-1, with 8 bases aligning to TRBD2. CDR3 length: 15 amino acids. The germline gives CDR1 MGHRA, CDR2 YSYEKL. The trim removed 4 bases at V and 6 bases at J, leaving 8 bases unmatched. The CDR3 nucleotides read TGCGCCAGCAGCCCCTTAATCGGGAGGGCCAATGAGCAGTTCTTC. Protein: CASSPLIGRANEQFF.

This clone was observed a single time. The chain couples TRBV19 to TRBJ2-2; D call uncertain. V was cut by 3 bases and J by 5 bases, with 4 bases left in between. CDR1 is LNHDA, CDR2 SQIVND, per germline (reference sequence). This CDR3 is 12 amino acids long. CDR3 in DNA: TGTGCCAGTAGTATCGGGACCGGGGAGCTGTTTTTT. This sequence encodes CASSIGTGELFF. Filled out from reference TRBV19 and TRBJ2-2, the complete variable domain reads DGGITQSPKYLFRKEGQNVTLSCEQNLNHDAMYWYRQDPGQGLRLIYYSQIVNDFQKGDIAEGYSVSREKKESFPLTVTSAQKNPTAFYLCASSIGTGELFFGEGSRLTVL.

This clone appeared a single time. CDR3 sequence reads: CASSLDGQGAYQPQHF. The DNA for the CDR3 is TGTGCCAGCAGCTTAGATGGACAGGGGGCATATCAGCCCCAGCATTTT. The J gene is TRBJ1-5, the V gene TRBV7-9; 11 bases align to TRBD1. V was pared by 1 base and J by 5 bases, with 4 bases of the junction left unmatched. The V gene's germline CDR1 is SEHNR and CDR2 FQNEAQ (reference sequence). The CDR3 runs to 16 residues.

V is TRBV24-1 and J is TRBJ1-2, with TRBD1 matching over 11 bases. The CDR3 totals 16 residues. The J segment lost 11 bases and the V segment lost 0 bases, leaving 10 bases of the junction unmatched. Germline assignment: CDR1 KGHDR and CDR2 SFDVKD. The CDR3 DNA sequence: TGTGCCACCAGTGATTTGACAGACGGGGACAGGGGGGTTTACACCTTC. It yields the protein CATSDLTDGDRGVYTF.